The T cell receptor (beta chain) described here comes from a study of sequential checkpoint blockade in melanoma. V lost 3 bases and J 5 bases, leaving 10 bases between the germline ends. The germline gives CDR1 MDHEN, CDR2 SYDVKM. The CDR3 sequence is 13 residues long. The protocol was immunoSEQ multiplex PCR, while the TCRdb copy is restricted to in-frame clones and leaves out a portion. The repertoire holds tens of thousands of clones, roughly 76% seen once, with under 30% in the top ten. Treatment noted: randomized to nivolumab then ipilimumab (arm A) or the reverse (arm B). V and J are TRBV28 and TRBJ2-5; no reliable D call. The receptor was derived from a human donor with melanoma. This material consisted of CD8+ T cells sorted from blood (inferred from file names), taken from a patient given nivolumab and ipilimumab in sequence. CDR3 in amino acids: CASSFLGSETQYF. For the CDR3, the DNA is TGTGCCAGCAGTTTCTTGGGCTCTGAGACCCAGTACTTC. Complete variable domain (other parts from reference TRBV28 and TRBJ2-5): DVKVTQSSRYLVKRTGEKVFLECVQDMDHENMFWYRQDPGLGLRLIYFSYDVKMKEKGDIPEGYSVSREKKERFSLILESASTNQTSMYLCASSFLGSETQYFGPGTRLLVL.